This T cell receptor beta chain is drawn from a study of shared clonotypes between healthy human individuals. Study-wide results and limits: Shared across a handful of donors were around 5% of the naive CD4 clonotypes. It was the few donors that limited the genetic and exposure-history diversity represented.

Positively selected for CCR7, the CD45RO-negative cells used as naive CD8 cells excluded terminally differentiated effector memory CD45RA+ cells. In the authors' workflow: As immunoSEQ supplied junction-only sequences (without quality scores), filtering differed. Clones were read by immunoSEQ multiplex PCR, and TCRdb kept only the in-frame ones, dropping some. For V, J and clone size, that table is used; D and trimming come from the DNA. The data contain about 1.9 million clones, just under 95% of them singletons. Comments on this clone: Its antigen remains unidentified. This sample also contains other DNA sequences that code for the same CDR3.

The sample taken for sequencing was naive CD8+ T cells from PBMCs. This receptor was obtained from a man younger than 35 in good health. Some clones in this sample may be carry-over from other donors' samples.

The CDR3 loop reads CASSTRTGLNTEAFF. DNA for the CDR3: TGTGCCAGCAGCACCCGGACAGGGCTGAACACTGAAGCTTTCTTT. V is TRBV9 and J is TRBJ1-1; 8 nucleotides match TRBD1. From germline, CDR1 is SGDLS and CDR2 YYNGEE. This CDR3 region has 15 residues. With V trimmed by 4 bases and J by 0 bases, 5 bases remained unmatched.